This is a list of T cell receptor beta chains from one sample in a study of cytomegalovirus exposure and HLA in healthy donors. Using immunoSEQ multiplex PCR, the repertoire was profiled, and TCRdb retains in-frame clones only, with some absent. The sample lists some 100,000 clones, roughly 77% seen once, with more than 3% in the top ten. The sequenced sample was PBMCs. These receptor sequences come from a woman aged 45-65 years in good health and CMV-seropositive. The CDR3 runs from the conserved cysteine through the conserved F or W.

J gene | CDR3 length | V gene | CDR3 protein
TRBJ2-7 | 16 | TRBV25-1 | CASSQHPGGGSYEQYF
TRBJ1-1 | 16 | TRBV10-1 | CASSEGLGAGVTEAFF
TRBJ2-1 | 14 | TRBV30 | CAWSESGRNNEQFF
TRBJ1-5 | 15 | TRBV6-5 | CASKQGAQGNQPQHF
TRBJ2-7 | 15 | TRBV5-6 | CASSPIGQGADEQYF
TRBJ1-1 | 13 | TRBV7-2 | CASRGPGGPEAFF
TRBJ2-1 | 15 | TRBV19 | CASSIQASGNNEQFF
TRBJ2-7 | 15 | TRBV6-6 | CASSYNDPAGYEQYF
TRBJ2-7 | 15 | TRBV4-1 | CASSRLSGRAGEQYF
TRBJ2-3 | 16 | TRBV19 | CASSANGLASTDTQYF
TRBJ2-7 | 16 | TRBV7-8 | CASSLSSYLGGGEQYF
TRBJ1-2 | 13 | TRBV28 | CASSRGAGGGYTF
TRBJ2-3 | 16 | TRBV5-1 | CASSLSGAAMADTQYF
TRBJ2-3 | 17 | TRBV27 | CASSPFLAGANTDTQYF
TRBJ1-1 | 15 | TRBV11-2 | CASVYLGGVDTEAFF
TRBJ2-3 | 15 | TRBV19 | CASSIGQGFTDTQYF
TRBJ2-1 | 16 | TRBV6-1 | CASSEGTSGRGDEQFF
TRBJ2-1 | 15 | TRBV12-5 | CASGLVRGLGSEQFF
TRBJ1-5 | 16 | TRBV15 | CATSRDQGAGNQPQHF
TRBJ2-5 | 14 | TRBV27 | CASSSQGFQETQYF
TRBJ1-3 | 19 | TRBV18 | CASSPLIGQGRISGNTIYF
TRBJ2-7 | 13 | TRBV19 | CASSITTMGEQYF
TRBJ2-4 | 13 | TRBV7-9 | CATGGGRSDIQYF
TRBJ2-7 | 15 | TRBV5-4 | CASSRDRGRTYEQYF
TRBJ2-5 | 13 | TRBV30 | CAWRDRGSETQYF
TRBJ1-2 | 16 | TRBV7-9 | CASSLGRDRVNYGYTF
TRBJ2-1 | 13 | TRBV5-4 | CASSITRDDEQFF
TRBJ2-5 | 15 | TRBV9 | CASSASPGGRETQYF
TRBJ2-7 | 16 | TRBV4-2 | CASSLQPGESSYEQYF